The 10 T cell receptor beta chains listed next were all sequenced from one sample in a study of blood T cell repertoires in COVID-19. Here immunoSEQ multiplex PCR was the method, and the copy in TCRdb shows in-frame clones only, minus some. The sample shows about 250,000 clones, under 90% of them seen only once. The sequenced material came from PBMCs or T cells enriched from blood (not recorded which). The receptors were sampled from a middle-aged man who had recovered from COVID-19.

Comments on this clone: An end of the junction does not agree with germline; a read error may underlie this. The chain employs TRBV12-3 or TRBV12-4 and TRBJ2-3, with D perhaps TRBD2 (6 bases). The CDR3 is made up of 13 amino acids. In DNA form, the CDR3 reads TGTGCCAGCAGCTTGGGAGGCAGGGATATGCAGTATTTT. Its protein product is CASSLGGRDMQYF.

The V call is TRBV7-2, the J call TRBJ1-5; no definite D call. The CDR3 runs to 17 residues. Germline values: CDR1 SGHTA, CDR2 FQGNSA. V lost 1 base to trimming and J lost 0 bases, with 13 bases between them. The CDR3 DNA reads TGTGCCAGCAGCTTAGGTTATAGCACCGATAGCAATCAGCCCCAGCATTTT. This translates into CASSLGYSTDSNQPQHF.

The chain carries TRBV7-8 and TRBJ2-3; TRBD2 agrees at 9 bases. This CDR3 is 16 amino acids long. CDR1 is SGHVS, CDR2 FQNEAQ, per germline. After removal of 0 bases from V and 3 bases from J, the junction contained 4 bases not matched to a gene. The CDR3 coding sequence is TGTGCCAGCAGCTTAGCTAGCGGGAGTGAGACAGATACGCAGTATTTT. Translation: CASSLASGSETDTQYF.

The chain is built from TRBV7-9 and TRBJ1-1, with D perhaps matching TRBD1 (6 bases). The CDR3 has 15 residues. Germline CDR1 is SEHNR and CDR2 is FQNEAQ (reference sequence). Trimming stripped 1 base from V and 3 bases from J, with 12 bases between. The CDR3 region has the DNA TGTGCCAGCAGCTTAGGTGTGTCAGGGGACACTGAAGCTTTCTTT. Protein: CASSLGVSGDTEAFF. The complete variable domain, with remaining parts taken from reference TRBV7-9 and TRBJ1-1, reads DTGVSQNPRHKITKRGQNVTFRCDPISEHNRLYWYRQTLGQGPEFLTYFQNEAQLEKSRLLSDRFSAERPKGSFSTLEIQRTEQGDSAMYLCASSLGVSGDTEAFFGQGTRLTVV.

The chain uses TRBV6-2 or TRBV6-3 and TRBJ2-6, with unresolved D. The germline V and J ends were trimmed by 6 bases and 0 bases, with 15 bases remaining between them. In germline, CDR1 is MNHEY, CDR2 SVGEGT. The CDR3 covers 17 residues. Here the CDR3 reads CASSPGAPRSGANVLTF. The CDR3 nucleotides read TGTGCCAGCAGCCCCGGAGCACCTCGCTCTGGGGCCAACGTCCTGACTTTC.

The rearrangement links TRBV5-4 to TRBJ2-1, with D possibly TRBD2 on 5 matching bases. The germline CDR1 and CDR2 sequences are SGHNT and YYREEE (reference sequence). This CDR3 contains 12 residues. V lost 4 bases and J lost 9, with 11 bases in between. The chain's CDR3 is CASSGLATEQFF. CDR3 nucleotides: TGTGCCAGCAGCGGACTGGCCACTGAGCAGTTCTTC. Drawing the rest from reference TRBV5-4 and TRBJ2-1, the complete variable domain is ETGVTQSPTHLIKTRGQQVTLRCSSQSGHNTVSWYQQALGQGPQFIFQYYREEENGRGNFPPRFSGLQFPNYSSELNVNALELDDSALYLCASSGLATEQFFGPGTRLTVL.

The rearrangement uses TRBV11-2 and TRBJ1-2, with 7 bases matching TRBD1. Trimming cost V 4 bases and J 7 bases; bases outside gene matches: 9. Germline values: CDR1 SGHAT, CDR2 FQNNGV. The CDR3 extends over 14 amino acids. This CDR3 reads CASSSVQGMGGYTF. The CDR3 nucleotides read TGTGCCAGCAGCTCAGTACAGGGGATGGGTGGCTACACCTTC. The complete variable domain, with remaining parts taken from reference TRBV11-2 and TRBJ1-2, reads EAGVAQSPRYKIIEKRQSVAFWCNPISGHATLYWYQQILGQGPKLLIQFQNNGVVDDSQLPKDRFSAERLKGVDSTLKIQPAKLEDSAVYLCASSSVQGMGGYTFGSGTRLTVV.

The chain has TRBV30 and TRBJ2-3; TRBD2 aligns across 8 bases. The germline gives CDR1 GTSNPN, CDR2 SVGIG (reference sequence). The J segment lost 3 bases and the V segment lost 0 bases, leaving 11 bases of the junction unmatched. This CDR3 spans 17 amino acids. In nucleotides, the CDR3 is TGTGCCTGGAGTGTAGGGACAAGCGGGGGACTGACAGATACGCAGTATTTT. This sequence encodes CAWSVGTSGGLTDTQYF. Looking up the rest from reference TRBV30 and TRBJ2-3 gives the full variable domain: SQTIHQWPATLVQPVGSPLSLECTVEGTSNPNLYWYRQAAGRGLQLLFYSVGIGQISSEVPQNLSASRPQDRQFILSSKKLLLSDSGFYLCAWSVGTSGGLTDTQYFGPGTRLTVL.

This clone was picked up many times. The gene calls are TRBV6-2 or TRBV6-3 and TRBJ2-3; TRBD2 matches at 12 bases. The CDR3 totals 17 residues. Germline CDR1 and CDR2: MNHEY and SVGEGT. V trimming: 2 bases; J trimming: 3 bases; junction bases outside the gene matches: 6. The CDR3 DNA sequence: TGTGCCAGCAGTTACGGAGGGACTAGCGGGCTAACAGATACGCAGTATTTT. It codes for CASSYGGTSGLTDTQYF.

This sequence joins TRBV9 and TRBJ2-1; D not certain. Per the germline V gene, CDR1 is SGDLS and CDR2 is YYNGEE. Between the trimmed V and J ends, which lost 0 bases and 4 bases, there was a span of 11 bases. This CDR3 has 15 residues. CDR3 protein: CASSVEVSPYNEQFF. The CDR3 bases are TGTGCCAGCAGCGTAGAAGTTAGCCCATACAATGAGCAGTTCTTC.